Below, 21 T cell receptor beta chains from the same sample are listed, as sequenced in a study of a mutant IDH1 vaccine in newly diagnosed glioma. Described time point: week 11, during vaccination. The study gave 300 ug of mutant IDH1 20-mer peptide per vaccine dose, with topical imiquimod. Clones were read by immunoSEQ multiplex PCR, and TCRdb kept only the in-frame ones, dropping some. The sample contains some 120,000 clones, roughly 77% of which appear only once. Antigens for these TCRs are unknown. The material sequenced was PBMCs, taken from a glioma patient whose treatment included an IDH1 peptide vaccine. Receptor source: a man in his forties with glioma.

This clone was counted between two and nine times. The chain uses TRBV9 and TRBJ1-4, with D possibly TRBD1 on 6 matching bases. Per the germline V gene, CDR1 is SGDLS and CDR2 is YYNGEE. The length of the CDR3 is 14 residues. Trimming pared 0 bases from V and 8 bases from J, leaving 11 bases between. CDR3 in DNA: TGTGCCAGCAGCGTAGCAGGGGTCAGGGAAAAACTGTTTTTT. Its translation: CASSVAGVREKLFF. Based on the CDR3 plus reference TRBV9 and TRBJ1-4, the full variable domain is DSGVTQTPKHLITATGQRVTLRCSPRSGDLSVYWYQQSLDQGLQFLIQYYNGEERAKGNILERFSAQQFPDLHSELNLSSLELGDSALYFCASSVAGVREKLFFGSGTQLSVL.

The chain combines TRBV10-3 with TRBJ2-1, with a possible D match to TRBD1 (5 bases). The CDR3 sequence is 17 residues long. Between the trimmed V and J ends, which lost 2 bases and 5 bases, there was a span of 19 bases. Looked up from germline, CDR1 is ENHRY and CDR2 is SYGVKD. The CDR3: CAISEPPPGKTDNEQFF. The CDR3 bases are TGTGCCATCAGTGAGCCGCCCCCAGGGAAGACAGACAATGAGCAGTTCTTC.

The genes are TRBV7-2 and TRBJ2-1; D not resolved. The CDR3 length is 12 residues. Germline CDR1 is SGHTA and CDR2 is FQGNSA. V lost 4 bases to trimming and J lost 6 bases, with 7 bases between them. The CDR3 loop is CASSSRLNEQFF. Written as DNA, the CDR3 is TGTGCCAGCAGCTCTCGGCTCAATGAGCAGTTCTTC.

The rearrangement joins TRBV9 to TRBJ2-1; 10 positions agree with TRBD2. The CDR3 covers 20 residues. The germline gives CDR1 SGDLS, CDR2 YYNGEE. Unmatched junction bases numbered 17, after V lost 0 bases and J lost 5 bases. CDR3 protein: CASSVGVGDASGRADNEQFF. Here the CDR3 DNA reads TGTGCCAGCAGCGTAGGAGTGGGGGACGCGAGCGGGAGGGCCGACAATGAGCAGTTCTTC.

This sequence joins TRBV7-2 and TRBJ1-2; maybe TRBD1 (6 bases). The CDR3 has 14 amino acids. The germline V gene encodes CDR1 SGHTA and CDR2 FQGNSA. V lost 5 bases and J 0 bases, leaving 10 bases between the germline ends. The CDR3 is CASSHGGSNYGYTF. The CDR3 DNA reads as TGTGCCAGCAGCCATGGGGGCTCTAACTATGGCTACACCTTC.

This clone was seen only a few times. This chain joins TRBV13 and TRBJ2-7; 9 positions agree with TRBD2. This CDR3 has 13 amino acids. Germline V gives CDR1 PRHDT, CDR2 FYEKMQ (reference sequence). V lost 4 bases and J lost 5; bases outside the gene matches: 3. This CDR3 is CASSSLAGNEQYF. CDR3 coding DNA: TGTGCCAGCAGCTCCCTAGCGGGAAACGAGCAGTACTTC.

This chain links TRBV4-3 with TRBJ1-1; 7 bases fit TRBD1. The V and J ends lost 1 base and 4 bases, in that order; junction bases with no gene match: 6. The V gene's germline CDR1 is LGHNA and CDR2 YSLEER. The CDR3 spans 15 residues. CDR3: CASSQADRATTEAFF. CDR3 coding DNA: TGCGCCAGCAGCCAAGCCGACAGGGCTACCACTGAAGCTTTCTTT.

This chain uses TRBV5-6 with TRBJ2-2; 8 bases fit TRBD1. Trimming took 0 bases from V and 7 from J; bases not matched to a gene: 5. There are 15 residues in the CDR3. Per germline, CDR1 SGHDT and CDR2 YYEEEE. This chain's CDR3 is CASSLAAGGSGELFF. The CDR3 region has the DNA TGTGCCAGCAGCTTGGCAGCAGGGGGCAGCGGGGAGCTGTTTTTT.

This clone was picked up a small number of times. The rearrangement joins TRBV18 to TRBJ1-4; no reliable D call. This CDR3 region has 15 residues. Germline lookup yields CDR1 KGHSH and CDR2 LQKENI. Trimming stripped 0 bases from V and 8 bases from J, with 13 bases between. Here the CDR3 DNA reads TGTGCCAGCTCACCACCGGGCAGCAACTCAGAAAAACTGTTTTTT. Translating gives CASSPPGSNSEKLFF.

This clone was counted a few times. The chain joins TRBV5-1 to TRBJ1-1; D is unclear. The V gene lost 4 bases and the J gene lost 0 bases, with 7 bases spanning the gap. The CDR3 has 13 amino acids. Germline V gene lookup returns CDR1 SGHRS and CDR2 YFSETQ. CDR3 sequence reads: CASSQGMNTEAFF. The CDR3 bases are TGCGCCAGCAGCCAAGGTATGAACACTGAAGCTTTCTTT.

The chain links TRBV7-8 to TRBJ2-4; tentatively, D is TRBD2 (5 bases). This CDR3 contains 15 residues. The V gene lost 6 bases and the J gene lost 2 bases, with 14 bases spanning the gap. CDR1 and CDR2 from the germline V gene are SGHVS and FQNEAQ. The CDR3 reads CASSLAGVSKNIQYF. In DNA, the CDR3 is TGTGCCAGCAGTCTAGCAGGAGTGTCCAAAAACATTCAGTACTTC. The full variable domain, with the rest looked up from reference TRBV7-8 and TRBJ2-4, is GAGVSQSPRYKVAKRGQDVALRCDPISGHVSLFWYQQALGQGPEFLTYFQNEAQLDKSGLPSDRFFAERPEGSVSTLKIQRTQQEDSAVYLCASSLAGVSKNIQYFGAGTRLSVL.

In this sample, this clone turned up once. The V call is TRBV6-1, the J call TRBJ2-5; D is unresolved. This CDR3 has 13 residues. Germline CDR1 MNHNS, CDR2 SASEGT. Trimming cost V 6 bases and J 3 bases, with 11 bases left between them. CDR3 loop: CASRRDSKETQYF. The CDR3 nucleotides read TGTGCCAGCAGGAGAGACTCAAAAGAGACCCAGTACTTC.

CDR3 loop: CASKDGGSGYTQYF. DNA of the CDR3: TGTGCCAGCAAAGATGGCGGGAGTGGGTATACGCAGTATTTT. The rearrangement uses TRBV28 and TRBJ2-3; 7 bases are a match to TRBD2. CDR3 length: 14 amino acids. Germline V gene sequence: CDR1 MDHEN, CDR2 SYDVKM. The V gene end was trimmed by 7 bases and the J gene end by 7 bases; junction bases not matched to a gene: 11.

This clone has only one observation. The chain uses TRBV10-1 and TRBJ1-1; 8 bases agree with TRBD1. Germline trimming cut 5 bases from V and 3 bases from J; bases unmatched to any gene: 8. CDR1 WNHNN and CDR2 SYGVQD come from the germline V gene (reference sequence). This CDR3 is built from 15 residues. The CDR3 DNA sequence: TGCGCCAGCAGTCAGGGGGCCGTCCTGGACACTGAAGCTTTCTTT. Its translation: CASSQGAVLDTEAFF.

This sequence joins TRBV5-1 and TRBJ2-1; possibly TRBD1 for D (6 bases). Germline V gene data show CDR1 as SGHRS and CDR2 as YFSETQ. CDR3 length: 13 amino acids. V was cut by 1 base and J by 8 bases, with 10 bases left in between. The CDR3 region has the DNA TGCGCCAGCAGCTTGTATCCAGGGGATGAGCAGTTCTTC. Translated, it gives CASSLYPGDEQFF. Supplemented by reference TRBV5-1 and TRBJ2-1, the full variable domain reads KAGVTQTPRYLIKTRGQQVTLSCSPISGHRSVSWYQQTPGQGLQFLFEYFSETQRNKGNFPGRFSGRQFSNSRSEMNVSTLELGDSALYLCASSLYPGDEQFFGPGTRLTVL.

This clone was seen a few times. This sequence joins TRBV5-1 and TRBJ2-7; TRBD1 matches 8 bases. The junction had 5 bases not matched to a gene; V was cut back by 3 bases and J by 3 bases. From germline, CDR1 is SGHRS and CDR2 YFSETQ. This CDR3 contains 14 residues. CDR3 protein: CASSSTGASYEQYF. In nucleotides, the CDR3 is TGCGCCAGCAGCTCGACAGGGGCGAGCTACGAGCAGTACTTC.

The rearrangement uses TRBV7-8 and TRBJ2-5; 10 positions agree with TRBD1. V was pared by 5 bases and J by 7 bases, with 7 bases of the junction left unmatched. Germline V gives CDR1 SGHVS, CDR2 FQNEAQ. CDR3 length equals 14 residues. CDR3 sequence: CASSTSRQGATQYF. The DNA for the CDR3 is TGTGCCAGCAGCACGAGCCGACAGGGGGCGACCCAGTACTTC.

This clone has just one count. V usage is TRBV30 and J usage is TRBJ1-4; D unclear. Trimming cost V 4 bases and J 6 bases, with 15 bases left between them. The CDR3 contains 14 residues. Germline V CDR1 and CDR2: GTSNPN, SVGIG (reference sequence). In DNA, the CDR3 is TGTGCCTGGAACCCCCGGGCCCGGGATGAAAAACTGTTTTTT. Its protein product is CAWNPRARDEKLFF.

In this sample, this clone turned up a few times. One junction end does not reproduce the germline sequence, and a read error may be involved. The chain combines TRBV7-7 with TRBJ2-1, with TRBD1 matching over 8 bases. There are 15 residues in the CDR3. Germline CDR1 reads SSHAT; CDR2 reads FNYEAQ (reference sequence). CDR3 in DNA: TGTGCTAGCAGCTCCGGACAGGGTTACGGCAATGAGCAGTTCTTC. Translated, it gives CASSSGQGYGNEQFF.

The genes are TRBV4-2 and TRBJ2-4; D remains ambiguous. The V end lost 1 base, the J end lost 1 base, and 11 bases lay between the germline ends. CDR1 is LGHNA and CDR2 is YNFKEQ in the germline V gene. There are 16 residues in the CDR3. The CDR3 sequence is CASSQGIEAAKNIQYF. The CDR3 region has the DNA TGTGCCAGCAGCCAAGGGATCGAGGCGGCCAAAAACATTCAGTACTTC.

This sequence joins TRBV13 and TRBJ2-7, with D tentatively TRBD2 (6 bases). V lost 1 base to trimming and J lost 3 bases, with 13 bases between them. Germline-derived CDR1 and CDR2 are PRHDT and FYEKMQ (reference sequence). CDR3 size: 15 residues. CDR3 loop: CASSLAEGTHYEQYF. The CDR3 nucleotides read TGTGCCAGCAGCTTAGCGGAGGGGACCCACTACGAGCAGTACTTC.